This TCR beta chain derives from a study of T-cell reconstitution after alpha-beta-depleted transplantation in children. Regarding the study as a whole: TCRbeta diversity was high at day 60 in some patients (a result of surviving recipient T cells and thymic progenitors).

Unique molecular identifiers featured in how the TCRbeta library was prepared. A single record per CDR3 protein comes from TCRdb applying MiXCR to the PCR reads. This sample has around 300,000 distinct CDR3 sequences, with 23% found just once. The V gene's germline CDR1 is SGHTA and CDR2 FQGTGA. The CDR3 extends over 15 amino acids. Germline trimming cut 3 bases from V and 5 bases from J; bases unmatched to any gene: 6. This clonotype was seen more than once but under ten times. The antigen remains undetermined. This receptor was identified in a male patient younger than 18 who had a stem cell transplant for acute lymphoblastic leukemia, so the T cells may come from the graft donor. The material sequenced was PBMCs, mostly from graft donor cells, taken 180 days after TCRalphabeta/CD19-depleted stem cell transplant. The chain couples TRBV7-3 to TRBJ2-5, with TRBD1 identical over 10 bases. Written as DNA, the CDR3 is TGTGCCAGCAGCTTGACAGGGGGCACGATGGAGACCCAGTACTTC. Its translation is CASSLTGGTMETQYF.